Reported below is one T cell receptor (beta chain). The PCR employed 60 Vbeta primers together with 13 Jbeta primers. Method: immunoSEQ multiplex PCR; TCRdb's copy keeps in-frame clones and lacks some. The table records more than 100,000 clones, about 9.2% of them present only once. Healthy bone marrow donors supplied every sample. V shed 4 bases, J shed 5 bases, and the junction held 8 bases outside the gene matches. The CDR3 spans 17 residues. Germline V gene sequence: CDR1 SGHNT, CDR2 YYREEE (reference sequence). This record comes from a study of cytomegalovirus exposure and HLA in healthy donors. The chain employs TRBV5-4 and TRBJ2-2, with TRBD2 matching over 13 bases. This clonotype originated in a woman in her thirties or forties in good health and CMV-seropositive. The sequencing input was PBMCs. CDR3 residues: CASSRLAGGRSTGELFF. As DNA, the CDR3 is TGTGCCAGCAGCCGACTAGCGGGGGGCCGTAGTACCGGGGAGCTGTTTTTT. Variable domain in full (rest from reference TRBV5-4 and TRBJ2-2): ETGVTQSPTHLIKTRGQQVTLRCSSQSGHNTVSWYQQALGQGPQFIFQYYREEENGRGNFPPRFSGLQFPNYSSELNVNALELDDSALYLCASSRLAGGRSTGELFFGEGSRLTVL.